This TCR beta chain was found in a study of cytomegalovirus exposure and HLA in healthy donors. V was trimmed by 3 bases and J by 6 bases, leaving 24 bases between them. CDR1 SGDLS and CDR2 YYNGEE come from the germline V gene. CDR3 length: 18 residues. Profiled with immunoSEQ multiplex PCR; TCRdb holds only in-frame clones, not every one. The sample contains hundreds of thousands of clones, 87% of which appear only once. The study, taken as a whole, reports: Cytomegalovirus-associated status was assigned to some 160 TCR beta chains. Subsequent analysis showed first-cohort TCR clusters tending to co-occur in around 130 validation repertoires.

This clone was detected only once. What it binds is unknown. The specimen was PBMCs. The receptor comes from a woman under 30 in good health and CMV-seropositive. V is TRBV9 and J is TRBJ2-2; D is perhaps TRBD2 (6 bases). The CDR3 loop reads CASSDSGAEGPFAGELFF. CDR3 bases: TGTGCCAGCAGCGACAGTGGAGCGGAGGGGCCCTTTGCCGGGGAGCTGTTTTTT. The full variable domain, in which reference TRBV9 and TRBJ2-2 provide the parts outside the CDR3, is DSGVTQTPKHLITATGQRVTLRCSPRSGDLSVYWYQQSLDQGLQFLIQYYNGEERAKGNILERFSAQQFPDLHSELNLSSLELGDSALYFCASSDSGAEGPFAGELFFGEGSRLTVL.